This TCR beta chain was documented in a study of blood T cell repertoires in COVID-19. The assay was immunoSEQ multiplex PCR, and TCRdb's table has in-frame clones only and misses some. The table shows around 170,000 clones, with under 90% occurring only once. Per germline, CDR1 LGHDT and CDR2 YNNKEL (reference sequence). V lost 1 base, J lost 3 bases, and 17 bases lay in between. This CDR3 comprises 17 residues. The sequencing sample was made of PBMCs or T cells enriched from blood (not recorded which). This chain joins TRBV3-1 (or the pseudogene TRBV3-2) and TRBJ2-3, with D maybe TRBD1 (6 bases). This sequence was found in a man over 45 who had recovered from COVID-19. The CDR3 spells CASSQATGDGVTDTQYF. The CDR3 DNA reads TGTGCCAGCAGCCAAGCGACAGGTGATGGTGTGACAGATACGCAGTATTTT.